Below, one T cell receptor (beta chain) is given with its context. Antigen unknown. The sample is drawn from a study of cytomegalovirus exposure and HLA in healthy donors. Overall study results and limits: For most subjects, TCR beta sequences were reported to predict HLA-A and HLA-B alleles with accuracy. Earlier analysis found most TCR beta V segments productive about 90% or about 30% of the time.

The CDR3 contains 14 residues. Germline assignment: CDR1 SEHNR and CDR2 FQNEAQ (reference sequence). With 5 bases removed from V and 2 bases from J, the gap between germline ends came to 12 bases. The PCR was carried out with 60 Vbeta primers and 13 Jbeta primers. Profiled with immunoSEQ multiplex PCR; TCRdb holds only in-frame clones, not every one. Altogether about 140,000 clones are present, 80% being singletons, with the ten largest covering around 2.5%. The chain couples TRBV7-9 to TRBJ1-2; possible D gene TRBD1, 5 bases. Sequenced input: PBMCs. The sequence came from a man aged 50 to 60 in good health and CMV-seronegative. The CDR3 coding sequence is TGTGCCAGCAGCGATGGGACTGCAAACTATGGCTACACCTTC. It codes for CASSDGTANYGYTF.